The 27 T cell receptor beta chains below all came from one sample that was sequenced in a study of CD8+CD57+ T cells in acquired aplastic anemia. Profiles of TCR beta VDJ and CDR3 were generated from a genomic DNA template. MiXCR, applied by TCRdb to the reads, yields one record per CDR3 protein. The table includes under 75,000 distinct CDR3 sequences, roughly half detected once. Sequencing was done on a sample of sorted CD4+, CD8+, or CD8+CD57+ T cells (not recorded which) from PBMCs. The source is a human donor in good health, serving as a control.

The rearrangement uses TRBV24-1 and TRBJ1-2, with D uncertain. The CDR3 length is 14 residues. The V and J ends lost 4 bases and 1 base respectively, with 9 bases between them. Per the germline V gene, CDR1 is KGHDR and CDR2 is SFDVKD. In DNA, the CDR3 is TGTGCCACCAGTGAAAACACGCTTAACTATGGCTACACCTTC. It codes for CATSENTLNYGYTF.

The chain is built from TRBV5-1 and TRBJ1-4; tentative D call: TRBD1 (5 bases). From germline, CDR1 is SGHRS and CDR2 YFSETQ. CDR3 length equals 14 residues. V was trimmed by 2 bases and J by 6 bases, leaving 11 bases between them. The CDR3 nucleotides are TGCGCCAGCAGCTTTGTGGGGCGGGATGAAAAACTGTTTTTT. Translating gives CASSFVGRDEKLFF.

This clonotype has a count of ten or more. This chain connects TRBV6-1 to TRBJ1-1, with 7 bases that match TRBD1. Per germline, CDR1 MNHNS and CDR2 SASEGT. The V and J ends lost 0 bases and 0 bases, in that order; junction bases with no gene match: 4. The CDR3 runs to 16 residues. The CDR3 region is CASSEAWTGMNTEAFF. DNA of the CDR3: TGTGCCAGCAGTGAAGCCTGGACAGGTATGAACACTGAAGCTTTCTTT.

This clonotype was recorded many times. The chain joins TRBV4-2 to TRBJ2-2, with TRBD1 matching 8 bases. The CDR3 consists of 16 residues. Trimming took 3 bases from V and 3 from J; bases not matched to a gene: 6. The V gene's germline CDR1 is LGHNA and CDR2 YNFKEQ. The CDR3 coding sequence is TGTGCCAGCAGCCAGAAATCACAGGGGGACACCGGGGAGCTGTTTTTT. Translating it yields CASSQKSQGDTGELFF.

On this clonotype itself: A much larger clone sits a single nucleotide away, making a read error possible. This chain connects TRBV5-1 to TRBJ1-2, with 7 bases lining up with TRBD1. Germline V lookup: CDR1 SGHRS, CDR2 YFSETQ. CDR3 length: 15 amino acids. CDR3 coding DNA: TGCGCCAGCAGCATGGGGACAGAGGGGAACTATAGCTACACCTTC. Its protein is CASSMGTEGNYSYTF.

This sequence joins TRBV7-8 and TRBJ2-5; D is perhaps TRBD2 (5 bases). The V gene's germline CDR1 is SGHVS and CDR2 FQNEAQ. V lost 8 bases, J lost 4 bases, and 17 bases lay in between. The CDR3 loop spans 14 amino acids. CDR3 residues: CASYNPGLGETQYF. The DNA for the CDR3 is TGTGCCAGCTATAACCCGGGGTTAGGAGAGACCCAGTACTTC.

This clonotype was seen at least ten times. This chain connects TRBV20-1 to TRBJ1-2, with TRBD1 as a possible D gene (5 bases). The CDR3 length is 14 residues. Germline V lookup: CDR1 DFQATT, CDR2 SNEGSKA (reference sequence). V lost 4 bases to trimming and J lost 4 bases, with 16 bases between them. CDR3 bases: TGCAGTGCTACGGACACCACGACCTCCTATGGCTACACCTTC. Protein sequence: CSATDTTTSYGYTF.

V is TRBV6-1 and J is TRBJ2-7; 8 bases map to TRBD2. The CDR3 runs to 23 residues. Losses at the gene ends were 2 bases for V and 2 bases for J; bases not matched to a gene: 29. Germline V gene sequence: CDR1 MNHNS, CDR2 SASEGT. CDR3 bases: TGTGCCAGCAGTGAAAAAGACACAAGGACCTGGGAAACCTGGCGGGGGGCCGCCTACGAGCAGTACTTC. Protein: CASSEKDTRTWETWRGAAYEQYF.

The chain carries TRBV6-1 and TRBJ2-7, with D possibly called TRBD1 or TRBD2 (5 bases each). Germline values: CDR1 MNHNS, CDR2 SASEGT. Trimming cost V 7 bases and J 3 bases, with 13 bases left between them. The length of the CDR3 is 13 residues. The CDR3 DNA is TGTGCCAGCACCGCCCGAGGGGACTACGAGCAGTACTTC. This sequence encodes CASTARGDYEQYF.

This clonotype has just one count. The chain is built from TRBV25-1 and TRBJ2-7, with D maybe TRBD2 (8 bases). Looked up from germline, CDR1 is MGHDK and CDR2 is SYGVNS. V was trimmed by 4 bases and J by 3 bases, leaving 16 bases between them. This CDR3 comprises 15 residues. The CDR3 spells CASSARGGTDYEQYF. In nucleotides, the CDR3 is TGTGCCAGCAGTGCCCGGGGGGGGACAGACTACGAGCAGTACTTC.

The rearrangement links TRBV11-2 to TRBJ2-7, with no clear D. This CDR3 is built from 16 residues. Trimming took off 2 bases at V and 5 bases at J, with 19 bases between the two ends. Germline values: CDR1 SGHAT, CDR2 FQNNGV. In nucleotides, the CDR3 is TGTGCCAGCAGCTTAAGCTACCGCAGGAACATCAACGAGCAGTACTTC. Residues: CASSLSYRRNINEQYF.

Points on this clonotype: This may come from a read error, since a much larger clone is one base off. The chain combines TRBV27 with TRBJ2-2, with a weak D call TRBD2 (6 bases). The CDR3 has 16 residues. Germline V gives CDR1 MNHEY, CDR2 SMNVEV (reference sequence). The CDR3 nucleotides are TGTGCCAGCGGTTTTTCTGCGGGATCGAACACCGGGGAGCTGTTTTTT. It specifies CASGFSAGSNTGELFF.

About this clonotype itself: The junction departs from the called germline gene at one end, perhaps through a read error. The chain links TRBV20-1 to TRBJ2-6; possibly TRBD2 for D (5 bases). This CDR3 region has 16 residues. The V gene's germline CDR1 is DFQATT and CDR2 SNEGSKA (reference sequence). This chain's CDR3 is CGARERGSSGANVLTF. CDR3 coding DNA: TGCGGTGCCCGAGAACGGGGAAGCTCTGGGGCCAACGTCCTGACTTTC.

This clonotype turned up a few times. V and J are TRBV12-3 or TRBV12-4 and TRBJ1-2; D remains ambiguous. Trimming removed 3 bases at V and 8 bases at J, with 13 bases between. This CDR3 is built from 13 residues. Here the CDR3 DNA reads TGTGCCAGCAGTTTGGTCGGCATTGGCGGCTACACCTTC. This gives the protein CASSLVGIGGYTF.

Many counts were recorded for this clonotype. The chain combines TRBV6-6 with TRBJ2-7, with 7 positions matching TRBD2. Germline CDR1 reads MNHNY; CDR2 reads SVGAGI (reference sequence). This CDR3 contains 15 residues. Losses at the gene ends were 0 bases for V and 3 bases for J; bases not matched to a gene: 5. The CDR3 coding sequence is TGTGCCAGCAGTTACTCGACTAGCCTAGACTACGAGCAGTACTTC. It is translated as CASSYSTSLDYEQYF.

CDR3 in amino acids: CASSISSSGSSEQFF. The CDR3 nucleotides read TGTGCCAGTAGTATTAGTTCGTCGGGGTCATCTGAGCAGTTCTTC. The V and J genes are TRBV19 and TRBJ2-1, with D possibly matching TRBD2 (5 bases). The CDR3 sequence is 15 residues long. CDR1 and CDR2 from the germline V gene are LNHDA and SQIVND (reference sequence). Trimming took 3 bases from V and 9 from J, leaving 18 bases between them.

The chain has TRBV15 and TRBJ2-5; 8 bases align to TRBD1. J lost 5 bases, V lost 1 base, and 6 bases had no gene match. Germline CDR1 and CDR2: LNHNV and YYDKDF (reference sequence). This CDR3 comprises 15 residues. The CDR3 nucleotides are TGTGCCACCAGCAGAGCCGGACAGGGTAGGGAGACCCAGTACTTC. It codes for CATSRAGQGRETQYF. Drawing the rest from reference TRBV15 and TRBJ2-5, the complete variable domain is DAMVIQNPRYQVTQFGKPVTLSCSQTLNHNVMYWYQQKSSQAPKLLFHYYDKDFNNEADTPDNFQSRRPNTSFCFLDIRSPGLGDTAMYLCATSRAGQGRETQYFGPGTRLLVL.

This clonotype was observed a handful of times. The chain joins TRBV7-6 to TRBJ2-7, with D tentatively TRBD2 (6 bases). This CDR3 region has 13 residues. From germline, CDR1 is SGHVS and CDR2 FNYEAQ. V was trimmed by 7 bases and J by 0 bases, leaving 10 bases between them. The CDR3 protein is CASTAGPSYEQYF. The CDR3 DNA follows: TGTGCCAGCACGGCGGGGCCCTCCTACGAGCAGTACTTC.

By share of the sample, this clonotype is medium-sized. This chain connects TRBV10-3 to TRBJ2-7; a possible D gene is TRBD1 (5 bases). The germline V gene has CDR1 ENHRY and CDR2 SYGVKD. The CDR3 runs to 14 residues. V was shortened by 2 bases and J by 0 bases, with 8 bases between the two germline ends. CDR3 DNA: TGTGCCATCAGTGAGGACAGAACCTCCTACGAGCAGTACTTC. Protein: CAISEDRTSYEQYF.

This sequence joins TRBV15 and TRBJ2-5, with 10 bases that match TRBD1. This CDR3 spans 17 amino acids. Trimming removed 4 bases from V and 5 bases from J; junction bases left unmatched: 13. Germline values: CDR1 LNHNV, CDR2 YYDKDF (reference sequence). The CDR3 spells CATSNPGQGFLRETQYF. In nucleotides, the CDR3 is TGTGCCACCAGCAATCCGGGACAGGGGTTCCTTCGGGAGACCCAGTACTTC.

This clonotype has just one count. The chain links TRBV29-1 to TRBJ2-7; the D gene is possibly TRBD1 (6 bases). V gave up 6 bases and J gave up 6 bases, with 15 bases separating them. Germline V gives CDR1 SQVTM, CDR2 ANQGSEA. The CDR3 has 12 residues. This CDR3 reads CSVGTWGSEQYF. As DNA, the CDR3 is TGCAGCGTCGGGACATGGGGTAGCGAGCAGTACTTC.

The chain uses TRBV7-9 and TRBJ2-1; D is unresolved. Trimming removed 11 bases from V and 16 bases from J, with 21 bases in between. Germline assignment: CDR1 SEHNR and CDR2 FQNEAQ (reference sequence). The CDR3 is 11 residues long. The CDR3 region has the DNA TGTGCCGGCGGCTTAGTACTGGACCACTTCTTC. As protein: CAGGLVLDHFF.

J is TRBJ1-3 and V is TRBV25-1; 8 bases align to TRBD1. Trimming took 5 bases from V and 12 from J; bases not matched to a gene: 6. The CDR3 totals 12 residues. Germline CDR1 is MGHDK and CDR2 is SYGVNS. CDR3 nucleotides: TGTGCCAGCAGTCCGCGGACAGGGAGCATATATTTT. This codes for CASSPRTGSIYF.

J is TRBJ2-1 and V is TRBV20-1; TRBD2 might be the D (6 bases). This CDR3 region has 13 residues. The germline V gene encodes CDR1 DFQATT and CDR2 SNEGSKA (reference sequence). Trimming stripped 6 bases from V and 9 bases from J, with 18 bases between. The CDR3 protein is CSARRLVVGEQFF. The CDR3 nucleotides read TGCAGTGCGAGAAGACTAGTCGTTGGTGAGCAGTTCTTC.

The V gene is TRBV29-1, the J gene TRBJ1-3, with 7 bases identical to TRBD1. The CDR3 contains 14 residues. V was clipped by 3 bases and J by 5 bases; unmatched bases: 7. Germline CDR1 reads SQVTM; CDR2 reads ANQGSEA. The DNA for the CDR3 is TGCAGCGTTGAGGCCCAGGGGGGAAGAAACACCATATATTTT. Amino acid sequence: CSVEAQGGRNTIYF. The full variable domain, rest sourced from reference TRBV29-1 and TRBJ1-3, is SAVISQKPSRDICQRGTSLTIQCQVDSQVTMMFWYRQQPGQSLTLIATANQGSEATYESGFVIDKFPISRPNLTFSTLTVSNMSPEDSSIYLCSVEAQGGRNTIYFGEGSWLTVV.

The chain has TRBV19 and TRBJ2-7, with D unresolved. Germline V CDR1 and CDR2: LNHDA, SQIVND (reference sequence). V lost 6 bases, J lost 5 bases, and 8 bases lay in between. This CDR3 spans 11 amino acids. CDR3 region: CASRGGDEQYF. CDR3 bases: TGTGCCAGTAGAGGCGGCGACGAGCAGTACTTC. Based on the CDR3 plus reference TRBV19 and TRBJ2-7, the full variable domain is DGGITQSPKYLFRKEGQNVTLSCEQNLNHDAMYWYRQDPGQGLRLIYYSQIVNDFQKGDIAEGYSVSREKKESFPLTVTSAQKNPTAFYLCASRGGDEQYFGPGTRLTVT.

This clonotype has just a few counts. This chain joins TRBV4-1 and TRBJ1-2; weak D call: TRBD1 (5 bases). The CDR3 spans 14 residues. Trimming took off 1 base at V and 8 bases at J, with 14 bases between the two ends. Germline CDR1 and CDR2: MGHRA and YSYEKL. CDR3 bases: TGCGCCAGCAGCCAAGTAGGGGACTTGGGAGGCTACACCTTC. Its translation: CASSQVGDLGGYTF.